A single TCR beta chain is shown here with its context. The PCR was carried out with 60 Vbeta primers and 13 Jbeta primers. Using immunoSEQ multiplex PCR, the repertoire was profiled, and TCRdb retains in-frame clones only, with some absent. This sample has some 200,000 clones, with around three quarters found just once. The ends lost 0 bases at V and 8 bases at J; junction bases unmatched: 12. Germline V gene data show CDR1 as SGHDT and CDR2 as YYEEEE. CDR3 size: 16 residues. The data belong to a study of cytomegalovirus exposure and HLA in healthy donors. Study summary: An analysis done earlier identified more than 90 million unique TCR beta sequences from about 179 million T cells.

At sampling all donors were nominally healthy, likely with unrecorded immune exposures. This clonotype originated in a woman younger than 45 in good health and CMV-seronegative. Sequenced material: PBMCs. The chain carries TRBV5-6 and TRBJ1-2; TRBD1 agrees at 8 bases. The CDR3 coding sequence is TGTGCCAGCAGCTTGGTTTTCTCGGGACAGGTGGGAGGCTACACCTTC. Amino acids: CASSLVFSGQVGGYTF.